Reported below is one TCR beta chain. This sample is part of a study of T cell changes during pregnancy in multiple sclerosis. Here immunoSEQ multiplex PCR was the method, and the copy in TCRdb shows in-frame clones only, minus some. This sample has around 99,000 clones, with about 92% found just once. The TCR sequence derives from a female donor with multiple sclerosis, enrolled in a pregnancy study. The source was peripheral blood, collected in the first trimester of pregnancy.

CDR3 region: CASGPGQGNTEAFF. The DNA of the CDR3 is TGTGCTAGTGGACCGGGACAGGGGAACACTGAAGCTTTCTTT. V and J are TRBV12-5 and TRBJ1-1; 9 bases are a match to TRBD1. The trim removed 6 bases at V and 1 base at J, leaving 3 bases unmatched. There are 14 residues in the CDR3. Looked up from germline, CDR1 is LGHNT and CDR2 is FRNRAP.